Included here is one TCR beta chain sequence, with context. Its target antigen remains unknown. One base away there is no much larger clone; base qualities are not given. Library preparation employed the immunoSEQ multiplex PCR assay. The multiplex PCR relied on a mix of 60 forward primers for TCR Vbeta segments and 13 reverse primers for TCR Jbeta segments. The CDR3 region of rearranged TCR beta genes was amplified from genomic DNA by a multiplex PCR assay. The Illumina HiSeq System was used to sequence the amplified TCR beta libraries as 87-base-pair reads. As for how the authors treated the data: A later analysis tallied tens of millions of unique TCR beta chains across the 600 to 700 repertoires, and some 10 million of those chains were shared by two or more donors. To remove PCR and sequencing errors, raw reads were error-corrected and collapsed into unique sequences using a nearest-neighbor algorithm that merged closely related sequences. CDR3 sequences were aligned to IMGT reference sequences to assign V, D and J gene segments. For a sequence to be retained, a match of at least six nucleotides to both a V gene segment and a J gene segment was required. A rearrangement counted as productive if the CDR3 had no stop codons and remained in frame with V and J, and every other rearrangement counted as non-productive. CDR3 was defined by IMGT convention, running from the second conserved V-encoded cysteine to the conserved J-encoded phenylalanine. Sequences without an unambiguous match to a single V gene segment were excluded from the earlier analysis of 450 to 650 of the donors. In an earlier analysis of approximately 610 of the donors, V segments were called functional above 56.7% productive rearrangements and were called segregating when the between-donor standard deviation exceeded 5%. A statistical classification framework was developed to diagnose cytomegalovirus status using the catalog of TCR beta chain sequences. In a later analysis, V and J genes were assigned by comparing TCR nucleotide sequences against IMGT/GENE-DB human TR gene sequences. In a later analysis, CDR3 sequences and most-parsimonious VDJ recombination scenarios were assigned using the TCRdist pipeline. In a later analysis, each TCR beta chain was defined by its CDR3 amino acid sequence together with its V-gene family, and reads lacking a unique V-gene family were excluded. A later analysis removed several hundred highly shared, low-generation-probability nucleotide sequences to deal with suspected cross-contamination and a sequencing artifact. In a later analysis, a clonal expansion index for each public chain was calculated from normalized within-repertoire ranks of inferred template counts. A later analysis computed generation probabilities with a VDJ recombination model fitted to out-of-frame rearrangements, and checked the results against IGoR. Hypergeometric tests were used in a later analysis to score TCR-TCR, TCR-HLA and TCR-CMV co-occurrence, with a repertoire-size bias correction applied to the TCR pairs. To estimate false discovery rates, a later analysis permuted the HLA or CMV assignments 20 times. A later analysis grouped co-occurring TCRs with DBSCAN, adding TCRdist sequence similarity when clustering within HLA-allele-positive subsets. Repertoires with fewer than 30,000 or more than 120,000 public chains were left out of co-occurrence clustering, as were several repertoires with anomalous nucleotide sharing. Entries here come from immuneACCESS through TCRdb and include only in-frame sequences with V and J called. Some clones fail to appear in such tables; in the studies checked, an unresolved V gene covers under half of the shortfall, and the cause of the remainder is unknown. V and J calls and clone size are given by that table; D and trimming were obtained from the DNA. The table for this sample lists under 50,000 clones; about 66% of them were counted only once. Of the sample, 15% to 20% is held by the ten largest clones.

The cohort consisted of 600 to 700 healthy bone marrow donors. At the time of sampling, every cohort member was nominally healthy, though immune exposures that went unrecorded were likely present. The donor was CMV seropositive and was included in the group of 290 or so seropositive cohort members. A peripheral blood sample was provided by each donor, and peripheral blood mononuclear cells were used for TCR beta sequencing. The Qiagen DNeasy Blood Extraction Kit was used to extract genomic DNA from the blood cell samples. This record comes from a study of cytomegalovirus exposure and HLA in healthy donors (dated by TCRdb to 2015 to 2018). In terms of the full investigation: According to an earlier analysis of 550 to 750 of the donors, about 179 million T cells yielded roughly 110 million unique TCR beta sequences and approximately 280 Gb of sequence data. Every discovery cohort repertoire had been produced on one sequencing platform. An early release covering over 500 HLA-typed donors comprised approximately 290 gigabases of sequencing data and some 79 million unique TCR sequences. The number of typed donors differed by locus: roughly 629-630 for A, B, C, DRB1 and DQB1; roughly 510 for DQA1; 606 for DPA1; and about 450 for DPB1. Of the 398 genotyped donors, approximately 83% fell in the genetic ancestry cluster associated with self-reported Caucasian donors. A separate validation cohort of 90 to 150 different subjects was used in addition to the approximately 700-subject first cohort. Class I and class II HLA loci were covered by the typing at four-digit resolution. In a later genetic analysis, genome-wide SNP genotypes for about three fifths of the 666 donors were used, and that subset was treated as a discovery cohort. An earlier analysis of around 580 of the donors used high-throughput TCR beta sequencing to judge whether each TCR beta V gene segment behaved as functional or pseudogenic. Donor age, sex, ethnicity and CMV serostatus were compiled together with the repertoire data. Among under 450 genotyped donors of the cohort, an average of around 240,000 unique TCR beta nucleotide sequences were sequenced per donor, roughly 20% of them non-productive. The T cell repertoires of around 670 subjects were profiled by immunosequencing and related to cytomegalovirus serostatus. The study combined high-throughput TCR immunosequencing, statistical association of individual TCRs with disease status, and machine learning to predict cytomegalovirus infection status. Because of strong linkage in the cohort, 4 to 6 DR-DQ haplotypes were treated as single units for association and clustering. The study was designed to test whether signatures of past pathogen exposure could be identified by cataloging public T cell receptors. A later analysis re-examined previously published TCR beta repertoires from roughly 650 donors and added high-resolution HLA genotyping to investigate patterns of TCR occurrence. Rather than using new phenotypic data, the later analysis identified candidate immune exposures from TCR beta sequences and from how often those sequences occurred across donors. Study-wide conclusions, independent of this receptor: It was suggested by the authors that the approach could potentially be generalized to other disease states and immunological phenotypes. Compared with equally common non-associated chains, HLA-associated TCR beta chains in a later analysis were more clonally expanded and had lower generation probabilities. The only immune exposure information available for the cohort was CMV serostatus. The study listed over 150 TCR beta chains as associated with cytomegalovirus. A further reported finding was that TCR beta sequences accurately predicted the HLA-A and HLA-B alleles for most subjects in the first cohort. Cytomegalovirus status was reported to be diagnosed by the classifier with high specificity and sensitivity in both the original and validation cohorts. Only TCR beta chains were sequenced in this cohort, and the absence of alpha or paired-chain data limited detectable features. A later genetic analysis reported fewer N-insertions in productive TCRs among donors in an Asian-associated ancestry cluster than the 666-donor mean. Because counts were too low, 15 to 20 rarely observed V segments, including chromosome 9 orphons, were excluded from the earlier analysis of some 590 of the donors. Because the 87-base-pair reads could not distinguish some IMGT-functional V segments, including TRBV6-2 and TRBV6-3, those segments were excluded. Sequencing depth was assumed to be roughly uniform across donors in the presence/absence analyses, though that assumption may not hold. A few of the identified cytomegalovirus-associated TCR beta chains were confirmed in vitro to be specific for cytomegalovirus antigens. When HLA alleles, especially DR and DQ, strongly co-occurred, TCR associations were difficult to assign to individual alleles. In a later genetic analysis, a missense DCLRE1C variant was associated with V-gene and J-gene trimming of TCR beta chains, and the association was replicated in an independent cohort. In an earlier analysis of about 600 of the donors, most TCR beta V segments appeared in productive rearrangements about 90% or about 30% of the time, broadly matching IMGT annotations. Several of the top co-occurrence clusters appeared to be linked to parvovirus B19, influenza, CMV and Epstein-Barr virus, according to a later analysis. Specific HLA alleles were associated with over 15,000 TCR beta sequences at a false discovery rate of 0.05 in a later analysis. Across donors, most TCR sequences were observed very rarely, whereas some public TCRs were present in many individuals. According to a later analysis, TCR association rates differed among HLA loci, with DRB1 alleles showing the most associated TCRs and HLA-C alleles showing the fewest. A later analysis found that most CMV-associated TCR beta chains appeared HLA-restricted, with HLA associations seemingly driven largely by CMV exposure. The sequencing pipeline was judged likely to have produced a cluster of highly shared sequence variants as a technical artifact. Because HLA typing was unavailable for some donors at each locus, only the typed subset was used in association tests. Linkage disequilibrium might explain the correlated functional status among segregating V segments, but an unknown experimental factor could not be excluded.

For CDR1 and CDR2, the germline V gene lists ENHRY and SYGVKD. Trimming accounts for 8 bases at V and 4 bases at J, while the number of junction bases matched to no gene is 4. From the cysteine through the phenylalanine, the CDR3 covers 14 amino acids. This entry keeps only the CDR3 DNA: 42 bases, framed from base 1. The sample comprised PBMCs. The receptor was isolated from a man aged 50 to 60 in good health and CMV-seropositive. In this chain, TRBV10-3 is recombined with TRBJ2-6; TRBD1 lines up with 8 middle nucleotides. The sequenced DNA: TGTGCCATCCGACAGGGGACCGGGGCCAACGTCCTGACTTTC. Its product reads: CAIRQGTGANVLTF.